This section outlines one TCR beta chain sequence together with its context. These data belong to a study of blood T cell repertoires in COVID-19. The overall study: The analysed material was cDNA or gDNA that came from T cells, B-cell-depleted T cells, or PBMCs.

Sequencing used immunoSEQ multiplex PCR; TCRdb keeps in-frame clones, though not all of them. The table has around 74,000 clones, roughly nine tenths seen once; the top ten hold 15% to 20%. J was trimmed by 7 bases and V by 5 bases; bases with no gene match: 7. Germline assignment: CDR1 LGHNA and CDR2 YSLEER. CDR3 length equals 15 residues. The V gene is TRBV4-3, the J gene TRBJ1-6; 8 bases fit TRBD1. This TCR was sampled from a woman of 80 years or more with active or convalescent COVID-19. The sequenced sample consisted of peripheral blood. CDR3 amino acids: CASSSHRGENSPLHF. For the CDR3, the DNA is TGCGCCAGCAGCTCCCACAGGGGGGAAAATTCACCCCTCCACTTT.